Presented here are 8 T cell receptor beta chains from one specimen sequenced in a study of PD-L1 blockade in urothelial cancer (dated by TCRdb to 2017 to 2019). Library creation used the immunoSEQ multiplex PCR assay. The immuneACCESS repertoire file appears here via TCRdb, limited to in-frame rearrangements. These files lack a portion of the clones; in checked studies, under half of the deficit traces to unresolved V genes, and the cause of the others is not known. This sample comprises 71,000 or so clones, roughly nine tenths of them detected only once. The top ten constitute around 3.3% of the sample. Sequencing used PBMCs, obtained around atezolizumab (anti-PD-L1) treatment. The receptors here all came from a man between 60 and 75 years old with urothelial cancer.

In nucleotides, the CDR3 is TGTGCCAGCAGTCTAGGAGGGGCGAACACCGGGGAGCTGTTTTTT. Translated, it gives CASSLGGANTGELFF. This chain connects TRBV7-9 to TRBJ2-2, with D possibly being TRBD2 (6 bases). V lost 6 bases to trimming and J lost 0 bases, with 11 bases between them. The CDR3 spans 15 residues. Germline CDR1 and CDR2: SEHNR and FQNEAQ (reference sequence). The complete variable domain, with remaining parts taken from reference TRBV7-9 and TRBJ2-2, reads DTGVSQNPRHKITKRGQNVTFRCDPISEHNRLYWYRQTLGQGPEFLTYFQNEAQLEKSRLLSDRFSAERPKGSFSTLEIQRTEQGDSAMYLCASSLGGANTGELFFGEGSRLTVL.

The chain combines TRBV4-2 with TRBJ2-1; 9 bases align to TRBD2. CDR3 length equals 19 residues. Trimming cost V 1 base and J 3 bases; bases outside gene matches: 13. CDR1 and CDR2 (germline): LGHNA, YNFKEQ. CDR3 in DNA: TGTGCCAGCAGCCAAGTTCGAACCCTTAGCGGGGGCCTCTACAATGAGCAGTTCTTC. It translates to CASSQVRTLSGGLYNEQFF.

This chain links TRBV11-2 with TRBJ1-1; TRBD1 might be the D (5 bases). V was trimmed by 3 bases and J by 6 bases, leaving 11 bases between them. CDR1 is SGHAT and CDR2 is FQNNGV in the germline V gene. The CDR3 is 13 amino acids. The chain's CDR3 is CASSFRAGSEAFF. The CDR3 nucleotides read TGTGCCAGCAGCTTCAGGGCCGGCTCTGAAGCTTTCTTT.

This clone was seen once. The chain carries TRBV19 and TRBJ1-2; TRBD1 matches 8 bases. The CDR3 is made up of 15 amino acids. Looked up from germline, CDR1 is LNHDA and CDR2 is SQIVND (reference sequence). V dropped 6 bases and J dropped 3; count of bases not matched to a gene: 9. CDR3 nucleotides: TGTGCCAGTAGCTGGGACAGGACCTCGCACTATGGCTACACCTTC. Translating it yields CASSWDRTSHYGYTF.

The chain links TRBV5-4 to TRBJ2-1; weak D call: TRBD1 (7 bases). Germline V gene data show CDR1 as SGHNT and CDR2 as YYREEE (reference sequence). The V end was cut by 1 base, the J end by 3 bases, with 14 bases between. This CDR3 comprises 16 residues. The CDR3 DNA follows: TGTGCCAGCAGCTTGATTAACAGGGGAGGCTACAATGAGCAGTTCTTC. Its protein product is CASSLINRGGYNEQFF.

This clone was counted once. This sequence joins TRBV29-1 and TRBJ2-1, with 8 positions matching TRBD2. This CDR3 comprises 13 residues. The germline gives CDR1 SQVTM, CDR2 ANQGSEA. With V trimmed by 7 bases and J by 5 bases, 7 bases remained unmatched. The CDR3 nucleotides are TGCAGCGCCTCACTAGCGGCGAACAATGAGCAGTTCTTC. The encoded protein is CSASLAANNEQFF.

The chain uses TRBV7-3 and TRBJ2-7; 9 positions agree with TRBD1. There are 15 residues in the CDR3. CDR1 SGHTA and CDR2 FQGTGA come from the germline V gene. V dropped 5 bases and J dropped 2; count of bases not matched to a gene: 7. CDR3 DNA sequence: TGTGCCAGCAGCGAAGCGGGACAGGGTCCCTACGAGCAGTACTTC. This codes for CASSEAGQGPYEQYF.

The chain links TRBV10-3 to TRBJ2-1; 7 positions agree with TRBD1. With 11 bases clipped from V and 5 bases from J, the junction kept 12 bases outside the gene matches. The V gene's germline CDR1 is ENHRY and CDR2 SYGVKD. The CDR3 extends over 14 amino acids. CDR3 protein: CAANPGTANNEQFF. CDR3 nucleotide sequence: TGTGCCGCCAATCCCGGGACAGCAAACAATGAGCAGTTCTTC.